Presented here are 29 T cell receptor beta chains from one specimen sequenced in a study of CD8 T cells in ankylosing spondylitis. Antigens of these TCRs are unknown. Findings and limits, study-wide: Blood from ankylosing spondylitis patients appeared to carry a characteristic roughly 8-variant TCR beta motif.

TCRdb reprocessed the 5' RACE reads via MiXCR and lists one record per CDR3 protein. Here the sample spans 750,000 to 850,000 distinct CDR3 sequences, 12% being singletons. Sequenced material: blood, either unsorted or a sorted T cell fraction (not recorded which). These receptors all come from a male donor with ankylosing spondylitis.

V gene TRBV11-2 combines with J gene TRBJ2-1; a weak D match, TRBD2 (6 bases). Per germline, CDR1 SGHAT and CDR2 FQNNGV. The length of the CDR3 is 13 residues. V lost 5 bases to trimming and J lost 14 bases, with 19 bases between them. The CDR3: CASSPFSGVGEFF. Written as DNA, the CDR3 is TGTGCCAGCAGCCCCTTTTCGGGAGTCGGGGAGTTCTTC.

The chain combines TRBV15 with TRBJ2-5; D may correspond to TRBD1 or TRBD2 (5 bases each). V was pared by 5 bases and J by 2 bases, with 21 bases between. Germline V CDR1 and CDR2: LNHNV, YYDKDF (reference sequence). CDR3 length: 17 amino acids. DNA for the CDR3: TGTGCCACCAGCGGGGCGACGGGACGCGAGGGACAAGAGACCCAGTACTTC. Its translation: CATSGATGREGQETQYF.

The V gene is TRBV9, the J gene TRBJ2-6; no reliable D call. Trimming pared 2 bases from V and 0 bases from J, leaving 6 bases between. Germline CDR1 and CDR2: SGDLS and YYNGEE. The CDR3 extends over 15 amino acids. This CDR3 is CASSVDLSGANVLTF. The CDR3, as DNA: TGTGCCAGCAGCGTGGACCTCTCTGGGGCCAACGTCCTGACTTTC.

This clonotype has just a few counts. This sequence joins TRBV6-1 and TRBJ2-7; 8 bases map to TRBD2. J gave up 2 bases and V 4 bases, and 7 bases lay outside the gene matches. The CDR3 sequence is 15 residues long. Germline V gives CDR1 MNHNS, CDR2 SASEGT. The CDR3, as DNA: TGTGCCAGCAGTGCCCAACTAGCGGTTACCTACGAGCAGTACTTC. It translates to CASSAQLAVTYEQYF.

Remarks on this clonotype: Its ends do not fully match the called genes, so a read error is possible. J is TRBJ1-2 and V is TRBV12-3 or TRBV12-4, with D possibly matching TRBD1 (5 bases). This CDR3 has 14 amino acids. CDR3 in DNA: TGTGCCGGCAGTTTTTCGTGGGGGAACTATGGCTACACCTTC. This gives the protein CAGSFSWGNYGYTF.

The sample holds a few counts of this clonotype. The chain joins TRBV7-3 to TRBJ2-5; D gene ambiguous. V was clipped by 2 bases and J by 5 bases, with 18 bases between them. This CDR3 has 16 residues. Looked up from germline, CDR1 is SGHTA and CDR2 is FQGTGA. CDR3 DNA: TGTGCCAGCAGCTTAGGGGTTAATCGGGCGAGTGAGACCCAGTACTTC. It codes for CASSLGVNRASETQYF.

This clonotype has a single count. The CDR3 coding sequence is TGTGCCAGCAGTTACTCGACCCATCAGCCCCAGCATTTT. Translated, it gives CASSYSTHQPQHF. V gene TRBV6-2 or TRBV6-3 combines with J gene TRBJ1-5, with D uncertain. The CDR3 sequence is 13 residues long. The V and J ends lost 0 bases and 5 bases respectively, with 5 bases between them. The V gene's germline CDR1 is MNHEY and CDR2 SVGEGT.

This chain uses TRBV4-2 with TRBJ1-3; D call uncertain. V lost 0 bases and J lost 0, with 9 bases in between. CDR3 length: 16 residues. The V gene's germline CDR1 is LGHNA and CDR2 YNFKEQ. The CDR3 sequence is CASSQDRSVSGNTIYF. CDR3 sequence (DNA): TGTGCCAGCAGCCAAGATCGGTCAGTCTCTGGAAACACCATATATTTT.

This clonotype was recorded a few times. V usage is TRBV5-1 and J usage is TRBJ2-7, with TRBD1 identical over 9 bases. The CDR3 consists of 14 residues. Germline CDR1 SGHRS, CDR2 YFSETQ. Trimming removed 4 bases from V and 3 bases from J; junction bases left unmatched: 5. CDR3 loop: CASSRQGDSYEQYF. The CDR3 DNA reads TGCGCCAGCAGCCGACAGGGGGATAGCTACGAGCAGTACTTC.

This chain links TRBV10-3 with TRBJ2-5, with no clear D. With 8 bases removed from V and 1 base from J, the gap between germline ends came to 8 bases. This CDR3 spans 12 amino acids. The germline V gene has CDR1 ENHRY and CDR2 SYGVKD. This chain's CDR3 is CAISYSQETQYF. The CDR3 region has the DNA TGTGCCATCTCTTACAGCCAAGAGACCCAGTACTTC.

This chain joins TRBV20-1 and TRBJ2-7; D is perhaps TRBD2 (6 bases). In germline, CDR1 is DFQATT, CDR2 SNEGSKA (reference sequence). Between the trimmed V and J ends, which lost 7 bases and 3 bases, there was a span of 22 bases. The CDR3 has 15 residues. The CDR3 region has the DNA TGCAGTGTTAGTGATTGGCGGGACGCGGGCTACGAGCAGTACTTC. It encodes CSVSDWRDAGYEQYF.

The chain joins TRBV7-2 to TRBJ2-7, with a weak D call TRBD1 (6 bases). V was cut by 5 bases and J by 0 bases, with 14 bases left in between. There are 15 residues in the CDR3. Germline values: CDR1 SGHTA, CDR2 FQGNSA. The CDR3 region is CASSTRDTGSYEQYF. DNA for the CDR3: TGTGCCAGCAGCACTCGGGACACCGGCTCCTACGAGCAGTACTTC.

As to this clonotype: A much more abundant neighbour one base away suggests this may be a read error. The rearrangement uses TRBV7-6 and TRBJ2-2, with D perhaps TRBD1 or TRBD2 (5 bases each). From germline, CDR1 is SGHVS and CDR2 FNYEAQ. The CDR3 covers 16 residues. The CDR3 nucleotides are TGTGCCAGCAGCTTATGGGGGAGATCGAACACCGGGGAGCTGATTTTT. This translates into CASSLWGRSNTGELIF.

This clonotype was detected ten times or more. The rearrangement links TRBV20-1 to TRBJ2-5; the D call may be TRBD1 or TRBD2 (5 bases each). The CDR3 has 13 amino acids. The V and J ends lost 5 bases and 0 bases respectively, with 10 bases between them. Germline-derived CDR1 and CDR2 are DFQATT and SNEGSKA (reference sequence). The CDR3 loop is CSAEGPHQETQYF. The CDR3 region has the DNA TGCAGTGCTGAGGGACCCCACCAAGAGACCCAGTACTTC.

V usage is TRBV2 and J usage is TRBJ2-5; the match to TRBD1 covers 9 bases. Germline V gene sequence: CDR1 SNHLY, CDR2 FYNNEI. After removal of 7 bases from V and 6 bases from J, the junction contained 6 bases not matched to a gene. The CDR3 extends over 13 amino acids. The chain's CDR3 is CASMEDRGKTQYF. CDR3 in DNA: TGTGCCAGCATGGAGGACAGGGGAAAGACCCAGTACTTC. Looking up the rest from reference TRBV2 and TRBJ2-5 gives the full variable domain: EPEVTQTPSHQVTQMGQEVILRCVPISNHLYFYWYRQILGQKVEFLVSFYNNEISEKSEIFDDQFSVERPDGSNFTLKIRSTKLEDSAMYFCASMEDRGKTQYFGPGTRLLVL.

This clonotype has a handful of counts. The V and J genes are TRBV6-1 and TRBJ1-2, with a weak D call TRBD1 (6 bases). CDR1 and CDR2 (germline): MNHNS, SASEGT. The CDR3 consists of 14 residues. Trimming removed 6 bases from V and 0 bases from J, with 11 bases in between. The CDR3 is CASSQQGPNYGYTF. CDR3 in DNA: TGTGCCAGCAGCCAACAGGGACCTAACTATGGCTACACCTTC.

In this sample, this clonotype turned up many times. This chain joins TRBV10-3 and TRBJ2-2; a weak D match, TRBD1 (6 bases). This CDR3 is built from 19 residues. V was clipped by 3 bases and J by 3 bases, with 23 bases between them. Germline V gene lookup returns CDR1 ENHRY and CDR2 SYGVKD. The DNA for the CDR3 is TGTGCCATCAGTGATCACCCCATTCCGGGACAAAGCTACACCGGGGAGCTGTTTTTT. This gives the protein CAISDHPIPGQSYTGELFF.

This clonotype turned up a few times. This rearrangement joins TRBV20-1 to TRBJ1-1; weak D call: TRBD1 (5 bases). Trimming pared 3 bases from V and 1 base from J, leaving 9 bases between. The CDR3 loop spans 13 amino acids. Germline-derived CDR1 and CDR2 are DFQATT and SNEGSKA (reference sequence). CDR3 sequence: CSARIDRNTEAFF. CDR3 DNA sequence: TGCAGTGCTAGGATCGACAGGAACACTGAAGCTTTCTTT.

This clonotype was counted many times. The V call is TRBV7-2, the J call TRBJ2-1, with D perhaps being TRBD1 or TRBD2 (5 bases each). Germline V gene data show CDR1 as SGHTA and CDR2 as FQGNSA. Between the trimmed V and J ends, which lost 10 bases and 1 base, there was a span of 17 bases. There are 15 residues in the CDR3. The CDR3 reads CATRAGEGSYNEQFF. The CDR3 DNA is TGTGCCACCAGGGCAGGAGAGGGTTCCTACAATGAGCAGTTCTTC.

The CDR3 region has the DNA TGTGCCAGCAGCTTAGAAGGGACAGGGGGCGAATTGACAGATACGCAGTATTTT. This translates into CASSLEGTGGELTDTQYF. The chain has TRBV11-2 and TRBJ2-3, with TRBD1 matching 12 bases. The CDR3 is made up of 18 amino acids. The germline V gene encodes CDR1 SGHAT and CDR2 FQNNGV. J was trimmed by 3 bases and V by 0 bases; bases with no gene match: 7.

The chain uses TRBV10-3 and TRBJ2-7; 7 nucleotides agree with TRBD1. Unmatched junction bases numbered 15, after V lost 6 bases and J lost 1 base. Germline assignment: CDR1 ENHRY and CDR2 SYGVKD. The CDR3 is 17 residues long. The CDR3 DNA reads TGTGCCATCAGCAAGAAGCCTCCCGGGACAGCTTCCTACGAGCAGTACTTC. This encodes CAISKKPPGTASYEQYF.

This clonotype was counted between two and nine times. The genes are TRBV20-1 and TRBJ2-1, with 11 bases identical to TRBD2. The CDR3 consists of 16 residues. The V gene end was trimmed by 7 bases and the J gene end by 0 bases; junction bases not matched to a gene: 8. Per the germline V gene, CDR1 is DFQATT and CDR2 is SNEGSKA (reference sequence). The CDR3: CSVKGLAAASYNEQFF. The CDR3 nucleotides read TGCAGTGTTAAGGGACTAGCGGCCGCCTCCTACAATGAGCAGTTCTTC.

With respect to this clonotype: The junction differs from germline at one of its ends, possibly a read error. This chain joins TRBV10-3 and TRBJ2-3, with TRBD1 identical over 9 bases. CDR3 length equals 13 residues. In germline, CDR1 is ENHRY, CDR2 SYGVKD. As DNA, the CDR3 is TGTGCCATCAGGGGACAGGGCACAGATACGCAGTCTTTT. It specifies CAIRGQGTDTQSF.

A word on this clonotype: A read error may account for a junction end that differs from germline. The chain uses TRBV28 and TRBJ2-7; D is ambiguous. There are 13 residues in the CDR3. Per germline, CDR1 MDHEN and CDR2 SYDVKM. The CDR3 nucleotides read TGTGCCAGCAGTTTATGGCCGCCGGAATTACCCGACTTC. This sequence encodes CASSLWPPELPDF.

The J gene is TRBJ2-3, the V gene TRBV12-3 or TRBV12-4, with D perhaps matching TRBD1 (5 bases). The ends were cut back, 3 bases at V and 3 bases at J, with 10 bases in the middle. The CDR3 loop spans 14 amino acids. CDR3 in amino acids: CASSFERGTDTQYF. CDR3 in DNA: TGTGCCAGCAGTTTTGAAAGGGGAACAGATACGCAGTATTTT.

This clonotype occurred many times. The V call is TRBV29-1, the J call TRBJ2-1; D not resolved. Germline V CDR1 and CDR2: SQVTM, ANQGSEA. The CDR3 sequence is 13 residues long. The CDR3 DNA sequence: TGCAGTATTCGTCGAAATCCCTACAATGAGCAGTTCTTC. Its protein is CSIRRNPYNEQFF.

This clonotype was detected ten times or more. This chain links TRBV20-1 with TRBJ1-3; D is ambiguous. Germline V CDR1 and CDR2: DFQATT, SNEGSKA (reference sequence). The CDR3 spans 14 residues. Deletions cut 0 bases from V and 6 bases from J, with 12 bases between. The CDR3 DNA sequence: TGCAGTGCTAGAGATCCCGGCCCCCCAAACACCATATATTTT. This encodes CSARDPGPPNTIYF.

Many counts were recorded for this clonotype. This chain uses TRBV10-3 with TRBJ2-3, with TRBD2 identical over 10 bases. CDR3 length equals 18 residues. Germline-derived CDR1 and CDR2 are ENHRY and SYGVKD. The V segment lost 0 bases and the J segment 5 bases; nucleotides outside the gene matches: 11. CDR3 nucleotide sequence: TGTGCCATCAGTGAGTCTCGGAGACTAGCGGGTCCGGTAGATACGCAGTATTTT. It yields the protein CAISESRRLAGPVDTQYF.

The chain uses TRBV18 and TRBJ2-2; no firm D call. Trimming took off 0 bases at V and 4 bases at J, with 9 bases between the two ends. CDR1 and CDR2 from the germline V gene are KGHSH and LQKENI. CDR3 length: 15 amino acids. The CDR3, as DNA: TGTGCCAGCTCACCACCAAGCAAGCCCACCGGGGAGCTGTTTTTT. Amino acid sequence: CASSPPSKPTGELFF.